What follows are 21 T cell receptor beta chains derived from one specimen sequenced in a study of T cell responses to AZD1222 COVID-19 vaccine. Assay: immunoSEQ multiplex PCR; the TCRdb copy retains only in-frame clones and omits some. The data show approximately 61,000 clones, with around 80% seen just once and 20% to 30% held by the top ten. The sequencing used peripheral blood, collected 28 days after the second AZD1222 dose. The receptors shown here come from an adult who received the AZD1222 COVID-19 vaccine.

The genes are TRBV5-1 and TRBJ1-4; D is perhaps TRBD1 (5 bases). CDR3 size: 15 residues. Trimming left V 0 bases short and J 14 bases short, with 20 bases between. Per germline, CDR1 SGHRS and CDR2 YFSETQ. The CDR3 spells CASSLASWQGGDLFF. Here the CDR3 DNA reads TGCGCCAGCAGCTTGGCCAGTTGGCAGGGAGGTGACCTGTTTTTT.

The chain recombines TRBV29-1 with TRBJ1-3, with D possibly matching TRBD1 (6 bases). Germline loops: CDR1 SQVTM, CDR2 ANQGSEA. V was cut by 3 bases and J by 1 base, with 10 bases left in between. This CDR3 spans 14 amino acids. The CDR3 bases are TGCAGCGTTGACACGACAGGATCTGGAAACACCATATATTTT. Translated, it gives CSVDTTGSGNTIYF.

The rearrangement links TRBV28 to TRBJ1-5, with D perhaps matching TRBD1 (5 bases). Looked up from germline, CDR1 is MDHEN and CDR2 is SYDVKM. The CDR3 has 14 amino acids. Trimming pared 6 bases from V and 2 bases from J, leaving 11 bases between. CDR3 region: CASRMGGGNQPQHF. CDR3 coding DNA: TGTGCCAGCAGGATGGGGGGGGGCAATCAGCCCCAGCATTTT.

The genes are TRBV19 and TRBJ2-2, with D possibly TRBD2 on 5 matching bases. V lost 10 bases and J 4 bases, leaving 19 bases between the germline ends. The CDR3 runs 15 residues. Germline CDR1 reads LNHDA; CDR2 reads SQIVND (reference sequence). The CDR3 loop reads CATSSNGVSTGELFF. CDR3 sequence (DNA): TGTGCCACCTCATCTAACGGGGTCAGCACCGGGGAGCTGTTTTTT.

The V gene is TRBV5-4, the J gene TRBJ1-6; no clear D gene. Trimming stripped 4 bases from V and 6 bases from J, with 8 bases between. The CDR3 is made up of 13 amino acids. Germline V gene lookup returns CDR1 SGHNT and CDR2 YYREEE (reference sequence). For the CDR3, the DNA is TGTGCCAGCAGCGCGCCGGGTAATTCACCCCTCCACTTT. Residues: CASSAPGNSPLHF.

This rearrangement joins TRBV6-5 to TRBJ1-1, with D possibly matching TRBD1 (5 bases). The V gene lost 6 bases and the J gene lost 4 bases, with 15 bases spanning the gap. Germline V gene lookup returns CDR1 MNHEY and CDR2 SVGAGI. The CDR3 has 14 amino acids. Written as DNA, the CDR3 is TGTGCCAGCAGCGTAGGGGACGGGGGCACTGAAGCTTTCTTT. Translating it yields CASSVGDGGTEAFF.

The V call is TRBV28, the J call TRBJ2-5; TRBD2 is a possible D gene (6 bases). Germline assignment: CDR1 MDHEN and CDR2 SYDVKM. Trimming removed 6 bases from V and 5 bases from J, with 22 bases in between. This CDR3 is 16 amino acids long. This CDR3 reads CASSPLELARRETQYF. For the CDR3, the DNA is TGTGCCAGCAGCCCGCTGGAACTAGCCAGGAGGGAGACCCAGTACTTC.

This clone was seen only a few times. This chain uses TRBV6-5 with TRBJ2-3; a weak D match, TRBD2 (6 bases). Trimming removed 7 bases from V and 6 bases from J, with 11 bases in between. Germline V gives CDR1 MNHEY, CDR2 SVGAGI. The CDR3 spans 12 residues. The CDR3 here is CASKIGGDTQYF. The CDR3 coding sequence is TGTGCCAGCAAGATTGGGGGGGATACGCAGTATTTT.

The rearrangement joins TRBV12-3 or TRBV12-4 to TRBJ2-5, with TRBD1 as a possible D gene (6 bases). The CDR3 has 13 residues. The V gene lost 3 bases and the J gene lost 5 bases, with 10 bases spanning the gap. The CDR3 loop reads CASSLGAGETQYF. The CDR3 DNA is TGTGCCAGCAGTTTGGGGGCAGGGGAGACCCAGTACTTC.

V gene TRBV6-5 combines with J gene TRBJ2-3; D is unclear. V lost 0 bases and J lost 0, with 7 bases in between. Germline CDR1 is MNHEY and CDR2 is SVGAGI. The CDR3 is 15 amino acids. The CDR3 sequence: CASSYSSQSTDTQYF. DNA for the CDR3: TGTGCCAGCAGTTACTCGAGCCAGAGCACAGATACGCAGTATTTT.

The rearrangement joins TRBV27 to TRBJ2-1, with TRBD2 as a possible D gene (5 bases). Germline CDR1 and CDR2: MNHEY and SMNVEV (reference sequence). Trimming removed 3 bases at V and 0 bases at J, with 12 bases between. The CDR3 has 16 residues. CDR3 amino acids: CASSFKTTSSYNEQFF. DNA for the CDR3: TGTGCCAGCAGTTTCAAGACCACTAGCTCCTACAATGAGCAGTTCTTC.

This clone was picked up one time. The gene calls are TRBV19 and TRBJ1-2; 7 nucleotides agree with TRBD1. Germline V CDR1 and CDR2: LNHDA, SQIVND (reference sequence). The ends lost 4 bases at V and 0 bases at J; junction bases unmatched: 5. The CDR3 sequence is 15 residues long. The CDR3 protein is CASSTRQGANYGYTF. The CDR3 DNA reads as TGTGCCAGTAGTACGCGACAGGGAGCTAACTATGGCTACACCTTC.

There are a few counts of this clone. J is TRBJ2-5 and V is TRBV28; D remains unclear. The ends were cut back, 5 bases at V and 6 bases at J, with 7 bases in the middle. CDR1 is MDHEN and CDR2 is SYDVKM in the germline V gene. This CDR3 is built from 11 residues. CDR3 in amino acids: CASSPKQTQYF. In DNA form, the CDR3 reads TGTGCCAGCAGTCCGAAGCAGACCCAGTACTTC.

The rearrangement links TRBV2 to TRBJ1-5; tentative D call: TRBD1 (5 bases). CDR1 SNHLY and CDR2 FYNNEI come from the germline V gene. The germline V and J ends were trimmed by 2 bases and 2 bases, with 7 bases remaining between them. The CDR3 is 14 residues long. The CDR3 DNA reads as TGTGCCAGCAGTGAAAGGGGTCGCAATCAGCCCCAGCATTTT. It yields the protein CASSERGRNQPQHF.

This chain uses TRBV28 with TRBJ1-4; 10 nucleotides agree with TRBD1. Germline V CDR1 and CDR2: MDHEN, SYDVKM. This CDR3 contains 14 residues. V shed 7 bases, J shed 6 bases, and the junction held 5 bases outside the gene matches. CDR3 in DNA: TGTGCCAGCAACCCGGGACAGGGGTATGAAAAACTGTTTTTT. Its protein product is CASNPGQGYEKLFF. Using reference TRBV28 and TRBJ1-4 for the parts outside the CDR3, the full variable domain is DVKVTQSSRYLVKRTGEKVFLECVQDMDHENMFWYRQDPGLGLRLIYFSYDVKMKEKGDIPEGYSVSREKKERFSLILESASTNQTSMYLCASNPGQGYEKLFFGSGTQLSVL.

CDR3 amino acids: CASSLLHGTGYEQYF. Written as DNA, the CDR3 is TGTGCCAGCAGCTTACTACATGGTACCGGCTACGAGCAGTACTTC. This chain uses TRBV7-9 with TRBJ2-7; D remains unclear. V was cut by 2 bases and J by 3 bases, with 14 bases left in between. Germline V gene data show CDR1 as SEHNR and CDR2 as FQNEAQ (reference sequence). The CDR3 totals 15 residues. The full variable domain, in which reference TRBV7-9 and TRBJ2-7 provide the parts outside the CDR3, is DTGVSQNPRHKITKRGQNVTFRCDPISEHNRLYWYRQTLGQGPEFLTYFQNEAQLEKSRLLSDRFSAERPKGSFSTLEIQRTEQGDSAMYLCASSLLHGTGYEQYFGPGTRLTVT.

This clone was counted only a few times. The chain joins TRBV19 to TRBJ1-6; possible D gene TRBD1, 6 bases. The CDR3 is 16 amino acids. Trimming stripped 6 bases from V and 6 bases from J, with 18 bases between. CDR1 LNHDA and CDR2 SQIVND come from the germline V gene (reference sequence). The CDR3 DNA sequence: TGTGCCAGTAGCGAACCCACAGGGTCGAGTAATTCACCCCTCCACTTT. Amino acid sequence: CASSEPTGSSNSPLHF.

This chain uses TRBV7-6 with TRBJ2-2, with 8 bases that match TRBD1. The V segment lost 5 bases and the J segment 4 bases; nucleotides outside the gene matches: 12. Germline CDR1 is SGHVS and CDR2 is FNYEAQ. The CDR3 spans 17 residues. Here the CDR3 reads CASSLAQGARGTGELFF. The CDR3 nucleotides read TGTGCCAGCAGCCTGGCTCAGGGGGCTCGTGGCACCGGGGAGCTGTTTTTT.

This clone occurred a few times. The genes are TRBV11-1 and TRBJ2-1, with D perhaps matching TRBD1 (6 bases). This CDR3 has 15 amino acids. V was cut by 1 base and J by 9 bases, with 16 bases left in between. Germline V lookup: CDR1 SGHAT, CDR2 FQDESV (reference sequence). CDR3 sequence reads: CASSLEVGGVREQFF. DNA of the CDR3: TGTGCCAGCAGCTTAGAAGTAGGGGGAGTCCGTGAGCAGTTCTTC.

The J gene is TRBJ2-1, the V gene TRBV19, with TRBD2 matching 8 bases. Unmatched junction bases numbered 6, after V lost 6 bases and J lost 5 bases. Germline CDR1 and CDR2: LNHDA and SQIVND (reference sequence). The CDR3 is 14 residues long. This CDR3 reads CASRAGGPDNEQFF. CDR3 nucleotide sequence: TGTGCCAGTAGGGCGGGGGGTCCAGACAATGAGCAGTTCTTC. Combining the CDR3 with reference TRBV19 and TRBJ2-1 gives the whole variable domain DGGITQSPKYLFRKEGQNVTLSCEQNLNHDAMYWYRQDPGQGLRLIYYSQIVNDFQKGDIAEGYSVSREKKESFPLTVTSAQKNPTAFYLCASRAGGPDNEQFFGPGTRLTVL.

The chain recombines TRBV6-1 with TRBJ2-1; the match to TRBD2 covers 7 bases. Germline CDR1 and CDR2: MNHNS and SASEGT. The junction had 9 bases not matched to a gene; V was cut back by 2 bases and J by 8 bases. The CDR3 loop spans 15 amino acids. The CDR3 DNA reads TGTGCCAGCAGTGAACGTTGGGCGGGAGAGGATGAGCAGTTCTTC. The encoded protein is CASSERWAGEDEQFF.